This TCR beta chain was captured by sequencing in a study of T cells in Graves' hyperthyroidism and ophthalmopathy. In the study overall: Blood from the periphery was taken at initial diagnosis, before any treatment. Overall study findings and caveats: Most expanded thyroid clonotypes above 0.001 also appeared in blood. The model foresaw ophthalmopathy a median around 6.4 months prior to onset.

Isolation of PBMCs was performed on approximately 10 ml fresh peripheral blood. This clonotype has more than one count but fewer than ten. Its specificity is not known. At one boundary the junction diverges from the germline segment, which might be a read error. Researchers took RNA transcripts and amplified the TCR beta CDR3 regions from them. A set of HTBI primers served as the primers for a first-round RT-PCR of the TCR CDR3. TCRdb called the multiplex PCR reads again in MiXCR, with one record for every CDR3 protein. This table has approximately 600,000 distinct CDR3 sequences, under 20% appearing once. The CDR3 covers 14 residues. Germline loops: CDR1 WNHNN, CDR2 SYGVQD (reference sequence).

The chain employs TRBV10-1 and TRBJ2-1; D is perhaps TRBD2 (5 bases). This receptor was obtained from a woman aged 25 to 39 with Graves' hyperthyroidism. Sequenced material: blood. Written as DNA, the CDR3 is TGCGCCAGCTTGGACGCTAGCTCCTACAATGAGCGGTTCTTC. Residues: CASLDASSYNERFF.